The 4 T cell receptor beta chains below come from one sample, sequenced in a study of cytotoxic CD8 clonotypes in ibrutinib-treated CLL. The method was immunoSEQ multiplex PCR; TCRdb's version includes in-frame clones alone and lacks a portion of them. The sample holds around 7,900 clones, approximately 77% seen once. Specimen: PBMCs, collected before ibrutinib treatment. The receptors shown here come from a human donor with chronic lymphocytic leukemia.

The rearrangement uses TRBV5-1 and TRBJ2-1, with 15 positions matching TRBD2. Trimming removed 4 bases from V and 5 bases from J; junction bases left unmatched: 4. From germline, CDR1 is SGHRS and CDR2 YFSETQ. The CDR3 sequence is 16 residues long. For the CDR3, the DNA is TGCGCCAGCAGCGGACTAGCGGGAGGGAGAAACAATGAGCAGTTCTTC. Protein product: CASSGLAGGRNNEQFF.

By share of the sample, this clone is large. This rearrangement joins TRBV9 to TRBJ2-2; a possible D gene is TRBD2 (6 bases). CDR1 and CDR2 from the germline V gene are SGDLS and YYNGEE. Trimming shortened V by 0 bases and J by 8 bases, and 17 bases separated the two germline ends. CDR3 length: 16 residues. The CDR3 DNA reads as TGTGCCAGCAGCGTAGTCTGGGCTCTAGCGCCAGGGGAGCTGTTTTTT. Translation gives CASSVVWALAPGELFF.

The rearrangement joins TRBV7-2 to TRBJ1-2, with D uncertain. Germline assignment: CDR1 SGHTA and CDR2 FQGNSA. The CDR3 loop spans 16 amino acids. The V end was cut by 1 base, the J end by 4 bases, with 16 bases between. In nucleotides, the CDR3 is TGTGCCAGCAGCTTAGATCCGCGGGGTCTCGGCTATGGCTACACCTTC. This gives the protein CASSLDPRGLGYGYTF.

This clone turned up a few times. In DNA, the CDR3 is TGTGCCAGCAGTGAAGGCCAGGTTCTCTTGCCCCAGCATTTT. Its translation is CASSEGQVLLPQHF. The rearrangement joins TRBV2 to TRBJ1-5; no firm D call. V lost 1 base to trimming and J lost 9 bases, with 13 bases between them. The CDR3 is 14 amino acids. CDR1 SNHLY and CDR2 FYNNEI come from the germline V gene.